This T cell receptor (beta chain) stems from a study of identical twins. One entry per CDR3 protein, called by TCRdb with MiXCR from the 5' RACE reads. The table lists 420,000 or so distinct CDR3 sequences, roughly 18% of them singletons. This clonotype has just a few counts. This CDR3 is built from 14 residues. The V and J ends lost 3 bases and 0 bases respectively, with 9 bases between them. CDR1 and CDR2 from the germline V gene are SGHRS and YFSETQ. All donors were healthy, and all were Caucasian. The sequence came from a man aged 45-60 years in good health. V and J are TRBV5-1 and TRBJ1-1; D is uncertain. Sequencing used naive T cells sorted from blood. CDR3 bases: TGCGCCAGCAGCTCCGCCGCAGTGAACACTGAAGCTTTCTTT. Translated: CASSSAAVNTEAFF.